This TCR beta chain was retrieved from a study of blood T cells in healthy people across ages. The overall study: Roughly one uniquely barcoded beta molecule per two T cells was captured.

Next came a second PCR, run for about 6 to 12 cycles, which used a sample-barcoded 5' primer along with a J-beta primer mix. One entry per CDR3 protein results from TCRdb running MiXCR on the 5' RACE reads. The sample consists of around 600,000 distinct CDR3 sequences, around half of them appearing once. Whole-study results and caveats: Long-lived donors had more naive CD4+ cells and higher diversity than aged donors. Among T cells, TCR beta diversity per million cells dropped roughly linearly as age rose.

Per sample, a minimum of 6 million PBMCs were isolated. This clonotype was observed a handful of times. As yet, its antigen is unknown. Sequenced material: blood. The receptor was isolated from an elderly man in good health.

In DNA, the CDR3 is TGTGCCAGCAGCCCCCGACAGGGGGCGGGGACAGATACGCAGTATTTT. It encodes CASSPRQGAGTDTQYF. The chain is built from TRBV4-2 and TRBJ2-3; 10 bases line up with TRBD1. The CDR3 is made up of 16 amino acids. Germline CDR1 is LGHNA and CDR2 is YNFKEQ. J was trimmed by 3 bases and V by 4 bases; bases with no gene match: 7.